This T cell receptor (beta chain) was documented in a study of T cell responses to AZD1222 COVID-19 vaccine. Libraries were prepared by immunoSEQ multiplex PCR; TCRdb keeps only in-frame clonotypes and omits some of them. Here the sample spans tens of thousands of clones, more than 85% being singletons. This clone was recorded once. Its antigen is currently unknown. Study-wide points: Spike-specific TCR breadth and depth grew following two AZD1222 doses. Donors were mostly white British, more females; clonal diversity possibly underestimated.

Trimming removed 2 bases from V and 1 base from J, with 14 bases in between. This CDR3 spans 16 amino acids. Germline CDR1 reads ENHRY; CDR2 reads SYGVKD. Doses given second, at about 4 or about 12 weeks, were pooled. The input for sequencing was peripheral blood, taken 28 days after the second AZD1222 dose. The gene calls are TRBV10-3 and TRBJ1-1; no definite D call. The TCR comes from an adult who received the AZD1222 COVID-19 vaccine. The CDR3 loop reads CAISEPRSVRNTEAFF. CDR3 sequence (DNA): TGTGCCATCAGTGAGCCGCGGTCGGTGCGGAACACTGAAGCTTTCTTT.